Sequencing of this T cell receptor beta chain was carried out in a study of T cells in Graves' hyperthyroidism and ophthalmopathy. What was amplified from RNA transcripts were TCR beta CDR3 regions. Using the HTBI primer set, a first-round RT-PCR was run on the TCR CDR3. TCRdb passed the multiplex PCR reads through MiXCR, listing each CDR3 protein once. The table has 650,000 to 750,000 distinct CDR3 sequences, approximately 15% seen once. This clonotype was observed at least ten times. There are 14 residues in the CDR3. The germline V gene has CDR1 ENHRY and CDR2 SYGVKD. V lost 0 bases and J lost 3, with 8 bases in between.

This chain links TRBV10-3 with TRBJ2-5, with D possibly called TRBD1 or TRBD2 (5 bases each). Specimen: blood. This clonotype originated in a woman in her late teens or twenties with Graves' hyperthyroidism. The CDR3 DNA reads TGTGCCATCAGTGAGTCCGGGGCAGAAGAGACCCAGTACTTC. Protein product: CAISESGAEETQYF.